The clone carrying this T cell receptor (beta chain) was seen many times. Its antigen remains unknown. This sample was taken from a study of beta chain features in type 1 diabetes. The investigators reverse transcribed all of the isolated RNA, so they sequenced expressed TCRB transcripts. Clones were read by immunoSEQ multiplex PCR, and TCRdb kept only the in-frame ones, dropping some. The sample includes around 340,000 clones, less than 10% of them seen just once. General study results and limits: For patients and controls alike, PCR might favor shorter templates to the same degree. Significant though moderate, a shortening of TCRB CDR3s appeared in all four CD4+ subsets of Type 1 diabetes patients. Researchers cautioned that cDNA sequencing could over-represent cells with high TCR expression.

The CDR3 has 17 residues. Germline-derived CDR1 and CDR2 are MNHEY and SMNVEV (reference sequence). The ends lost 5 bases at V and 1 base at J; junction bases unmatched: 11. This chain joins TRBV27 and TRBJ2-4; 7 nucleotides agree with TRBD1. Sequencing was performed on central memory CD4+ T cells from blood. The TCR was taken from a woman between 18 and 30 years old in good health. In nucleotides, the CDR3 is TGTGCCAGCAGTCCGGAGCCCAGGGGGAACGCCAAAAACATTCAGTACTTC. Its translation is CASSPEPRGNAKNIQYF.